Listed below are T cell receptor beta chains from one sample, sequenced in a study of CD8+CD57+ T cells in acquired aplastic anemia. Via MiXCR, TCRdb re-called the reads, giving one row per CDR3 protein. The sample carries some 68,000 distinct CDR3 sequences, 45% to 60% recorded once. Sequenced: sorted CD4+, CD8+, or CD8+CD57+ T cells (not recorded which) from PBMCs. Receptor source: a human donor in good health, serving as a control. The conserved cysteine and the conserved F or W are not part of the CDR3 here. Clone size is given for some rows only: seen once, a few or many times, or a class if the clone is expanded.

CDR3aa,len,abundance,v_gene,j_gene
AISERLANYGYT,12,-,TRBV10-3,TRBJ1-2
SARDLRGSVTEAF,13,many,TRBV20-1,TRBJ1-1
SARDVSSGGNEQY,13,few,TRBV20-1,TRBJ2-7
ASSGPGQGQPLH,12,-,TRBV2,TRBJ1-6
ASSSRGGRANGELF,14,-,TRBV11-2,TRBJ2-2
ASVSTIGGEQY,11,-,TRBV2,TRBJ2-7
ASSLGGQGNQPQH,13,many,TRBV5-8,TRBJ1-5
ASSLVVNSPLH,11,many,TRBV5-5,TRBJ1-6
AWIHTEAF,8,-,TRBV30,TRBJ1-1
SAAGQGLSDGYT,12,-,TRBV20-1,TRBJ1-2
ASGYSTDTQY,10,-,TRBV25-1,TRBJ2-3
ATTAGTRETQY,11,-,TRBV15,TRBJ2-5
ASSLARVRGVETQY,14,few,TRBV27,TRBJ2-5
ASSPGTVVVNEQF,13,-,TRBV9,TRBJ2-1
ASSDTGGYEQY,11,many,TRBV13,TRBJ2-7
ASSLGPSYERY,11,-,TRBV27,TRBJ2-7
ASSMAVNTEAF,11,many,TRBV19,TRBJ1-1
ASSLSREGMDEQF,13,-,TRBV7-3,TRBJ2-1
SVGGTGVGMNTEAF,14,few,TRBV29-1,TRBJ1-1
ASGLVGYEQF,10,-,TRBV10-3,TRBJ2-1
ASSSSGRRGEQY,12,many,TRBV7-9,TRBJ2-7
SVEDRQGRSYNEQF,14,-,TRBV29-1,TRBJ2-1
SGRRVLGQTTDTQY,14,many,TRBV20-1,TRBJ2-3
ASSFASGQQY,10,-,TRBV7-9,TRBJ2-3
ASSEAVGVRDMNTEAF,16,many,TRBV6-1,TRBJ1-1
ASSLGTENEQF,11,-,TRBV7-9,TRBJ2-1
ATSRDRNTEAF,11,-,TRBV15,TRBJ1-1
ASSYLQSYNEQF,12,many,TRBV6-5,TRBJ2-1
ASSDHRGLAF,10,-,TRBV2,TRBJ1-1
ASSRGTSGNEQF,12,few,TRBV6-1,TRBJ2-1
ASRDSKGPR,9,-,TRBV2,TRBJ2-7
ASSLQGGRGTDTQY,14,-,TRBV7-4,TRBJ2-3
ASSRGQGNQPQH,12,-,TRBV7-8,TRBJ1-5
SVEDGYSPTDTQY,13,-,TRBV29-1,TRBJ2-3
ATSDLQAGISTDTQY,15,medium-sized,TRBV24-1,TRBJ2-3
AISQGSYEQY,10,-,TRBV10-3,TRBJ2-7
ASTGTRSYNEQF,12,-,TRBV19,TRBJ2-1
ATSVLGLGEQF,11,-,TRBV24-1,TRBJ2-1
ASSLGTPGWAPQY,13,many,TRBV27,TRBJ2-3
AISEQTGPEAF,11,-,TRBV10-3,TRBJ1-1
ASSLAQLTSGELF,13,-,TRBV7-9,TRBJ2-2
ASSLGGFTEAF,11,-,TRBV7-2,TRBJ1-1
ASSLKGQPQH,10,many,TRBV27,TRBJ1-5
SAVTASGYT,9,-,TRBV20-1,TRBJ1-2
ASRSRDSYEQY,11,once,TRBV7-9,TRBJ2-7
ASSLGLAGDTDTQY,14,many,TRBV13,TRBJ2-3
ASSLQGDHYEQY,12,-,TRBV2,TRBJ2-7